This TCR beta chain emerged from a study of blood T cell repertoires in COVID-19. Study overall: The United States, Italy and Spain provided the acute and convalescent COVID-19 samples.

Germline CDR1 is SGDLS and CDR2 is YYNGEE. The CDR3 covers 16 residues. Unmatched junction bases numbered 7, after V lost 3 bases and J lost 1 base. Under the authors' procedure: For nucleated cells, counts were estimated from reference gene primer amplification. The data were produced by immunoSEQ multiplex PCR, yet TCRdb's version contains in-frame clones alone and is incomplete. V and J calls and clone size are given by that table; D and trimming were obtained from the DNA. The sample lists more than 110,000 clones; 84% were seen once. This sequence was found in a human donor in a cohort sampled during active COVID-19. The source material was peripheral blood. V and J are TRBV9 and TRBJ2-3; 8 nucleotides line up with TRBD1. DNA of the CDR3: TGTGCCAGCAGCGCCAGACAGGGGATGGGCACAGATACGCAGTATTTT. The encoded protein is CASSARQGMGTDTQYF.